This T cell receptor beta chain was found in a study of beta chain features in type 1 diabetes. The study's findings and limits: A PCR bias possibly favoring shorter templates would apply equally to patients and controls.

Concerning this clone itself: Its matching antigen is unknown.

Per donor, one heparinised blood draw averaged approximately 120 mL. Stem cell-like memory, regulatory, central memory and naive CD4+ cells were sorted via CD45RO/CCR7/CD25/CD127/CD95/CD27. The CDR3 is made up of 15 amino acids. The trim removed 5 bases at V and 3 bases at J, leaving 4 bases unmatched. Germline-derived CDR1 and CDR2 are SGHTA and FQGNSA. The study reverse transcribed the entire isolated RNA, so it sequenced expressed TCRB transcripts. Deep immunoSEQ sequencing covered naive, central memory and regulatory T cell samples. The protocol was immunoSEQ multiplex PCR, while the TCRdb copy is restricted to in-frame clones and leaves out a portion. The data contain some 500,000 clones, around 10% of them seen just once; the ten biggest clones take up over 0.035%.

The chain combines TRBV7-2 with TRBJ2-4; 10 nucleotides agree with TRBD1. The receptor was derived from a woman younger than 35 in good health. Sample: naive CD4+ T cells from blood. The CDR3 region is CASSLGTGVKNIQYF. CDR3 nucleotides: TGTGCCAGCAGCCTCGGGACAGGGGTCAAAAACATTCAGTACTTC.